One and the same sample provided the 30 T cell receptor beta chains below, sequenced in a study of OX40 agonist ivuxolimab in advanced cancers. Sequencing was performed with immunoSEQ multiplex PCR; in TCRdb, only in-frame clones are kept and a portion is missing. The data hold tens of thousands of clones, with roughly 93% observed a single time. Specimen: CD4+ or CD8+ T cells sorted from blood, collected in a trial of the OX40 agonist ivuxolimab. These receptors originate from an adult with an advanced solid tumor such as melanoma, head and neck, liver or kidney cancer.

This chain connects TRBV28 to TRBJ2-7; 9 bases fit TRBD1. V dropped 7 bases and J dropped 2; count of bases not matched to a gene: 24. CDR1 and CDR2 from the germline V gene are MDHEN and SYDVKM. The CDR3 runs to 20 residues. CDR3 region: CASIPTGTGSPLALPYEQYF. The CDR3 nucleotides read TGTGCCAGCATCCCGACCGGGACAGGGTCACCCCTAGCCCTCCCCTACGAGCAGTACTTC.

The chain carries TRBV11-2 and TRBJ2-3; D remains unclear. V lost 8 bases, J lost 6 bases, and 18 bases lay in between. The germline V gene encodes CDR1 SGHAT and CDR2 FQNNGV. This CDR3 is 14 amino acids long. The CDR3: CASESWYGADTQYF. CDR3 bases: TGTGCCAGCGAGTCCTGGTACGGCGCGGATACGCAGTATTTT. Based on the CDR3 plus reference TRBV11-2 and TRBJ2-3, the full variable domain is EAGVAQSPRYKIIEKRQSVAFWCNPISGHATLYWYQQILGQGPKLLIQFQNNGVVDDSQLPKDRFSAERLKGVDSTLKIQPAKLEDSAVYLCASESWYGADTQYFGPGTRLTVL.

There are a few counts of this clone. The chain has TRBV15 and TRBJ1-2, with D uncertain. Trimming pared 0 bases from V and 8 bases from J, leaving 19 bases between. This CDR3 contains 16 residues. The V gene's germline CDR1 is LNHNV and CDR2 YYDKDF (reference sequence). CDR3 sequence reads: CATSRDHTTSLEGYTF. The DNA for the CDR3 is TGTGCCACCAGCAGAGATCATACGACTAGTCTAGAGGGCTACACCTTC.

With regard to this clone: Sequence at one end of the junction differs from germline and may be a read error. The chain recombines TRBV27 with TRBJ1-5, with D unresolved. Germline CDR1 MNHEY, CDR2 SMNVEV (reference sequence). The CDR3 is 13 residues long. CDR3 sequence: CASSLSSDQPQHF. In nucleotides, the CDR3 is TGTGCCAGCAGTTTATCTAGCGATCAGCCCCAGCATTTT.

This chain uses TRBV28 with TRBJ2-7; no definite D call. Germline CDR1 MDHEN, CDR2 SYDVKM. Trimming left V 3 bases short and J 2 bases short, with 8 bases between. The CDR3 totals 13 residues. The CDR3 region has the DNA TGTGCCAGCAGTTTTTCTAGTCCCTACGAGCAGTACTTC. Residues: CASSFSSPYEQYF. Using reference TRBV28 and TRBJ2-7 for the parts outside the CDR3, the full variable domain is DVKVTQSSRYLVKRTGEKVFLECVQDMDHENMFWYRQDPGLGLRLIYFSYDVKMKEKGDIPEGYSVSREKKERFSLILESASTNQTSMYLCASSFSSPYEQYFGPGTRLTVT.

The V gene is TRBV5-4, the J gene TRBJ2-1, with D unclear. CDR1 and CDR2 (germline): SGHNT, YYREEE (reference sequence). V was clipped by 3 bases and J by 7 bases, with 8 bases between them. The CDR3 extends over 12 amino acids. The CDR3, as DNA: TGTGCCAGCAGCTCCGATGGGAATGAGCAGTTCTTC. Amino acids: CASSSDGNEQFF.

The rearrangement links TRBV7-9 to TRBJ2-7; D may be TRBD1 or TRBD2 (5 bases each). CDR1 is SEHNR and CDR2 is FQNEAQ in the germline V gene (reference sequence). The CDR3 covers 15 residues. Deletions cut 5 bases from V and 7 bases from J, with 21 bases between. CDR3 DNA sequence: TGTGCCAGCAGCACGATCCGGGACCCCGCTTGGGAGCAGTACTTC. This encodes CASSTIRDPAWEQYF. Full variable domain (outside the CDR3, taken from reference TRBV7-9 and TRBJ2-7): DTGVSQNPRHKITKRGQNVTFRCDPISEHNRLYWYRQTLGQGPEFLTYFQNEAQLEKSRLLSDRFSAERPKGSFSTLEIQRTEQGDSAMYLCASSTIRDPAWEQYFGPGTRLTVT.

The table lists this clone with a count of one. CDR3 sequence (DNA): TGTGCCAGCAGCCGGGAGTTGGATGAGCAGTTCTTC. As protein: CASSRELDEQFF. This sequence joins TRBV7-9 and TRBJ2-1; D is possibly TRBD2 (6 bases). Germline V gene data show CDR1 as SEHNR and CDR2 as FQNEAQ (reference sequence). CDR3 length: 12 residues. Trimming stripped 5 bases from V and 8 bases from J, with 10 bases between.

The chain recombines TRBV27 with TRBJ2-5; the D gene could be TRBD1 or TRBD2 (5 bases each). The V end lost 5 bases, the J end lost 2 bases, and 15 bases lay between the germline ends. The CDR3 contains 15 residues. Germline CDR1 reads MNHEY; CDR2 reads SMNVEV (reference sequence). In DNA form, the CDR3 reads TGTGCCAGCAGTCCCTACCGGGACGGTCAAGAGACCCAGTACTTC. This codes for CASSPYRDGQETQYF.

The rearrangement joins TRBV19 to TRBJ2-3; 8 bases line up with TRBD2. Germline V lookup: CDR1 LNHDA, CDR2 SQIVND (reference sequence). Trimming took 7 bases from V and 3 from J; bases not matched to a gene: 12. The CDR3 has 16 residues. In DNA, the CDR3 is TGTGCCAGTAACAATCTTCGGGAGGGGTTGACAGATACGCAGTATTTT. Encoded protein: CASNNLREGLTDTQYF.

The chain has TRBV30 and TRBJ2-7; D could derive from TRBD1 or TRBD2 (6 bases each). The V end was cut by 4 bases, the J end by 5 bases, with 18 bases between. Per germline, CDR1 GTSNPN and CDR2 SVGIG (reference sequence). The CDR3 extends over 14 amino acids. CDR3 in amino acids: CAWTSGAGRHEQYF. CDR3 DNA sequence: TGTGCCTGGACTTCGGGGGCTGGAAGGCACGAGCAGTACTTC.

CDR3 nucleotides: TGTGCCAGCAGTTTCGCTGGGGCCAACGTCCTGACTTTC. The encoded protein is CASSFAGANVLTF. The V call is TRBV27, the J call TRBJ2-6; D gene unclear. From germline, CDR1 is MNHEY and CDR2 SMNVEV (reference sequence). There are 13 residues in the CDR3. Between the trimmed V and J ends, which lost 3 bases and 2 bases, there was a span of 2 bases.

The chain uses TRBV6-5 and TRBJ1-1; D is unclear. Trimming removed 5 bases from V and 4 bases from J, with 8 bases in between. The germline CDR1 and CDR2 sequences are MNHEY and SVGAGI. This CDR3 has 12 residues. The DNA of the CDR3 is TGTGCCAGCAGTCCGTCGTCCACTGAAGCTTTCTTT. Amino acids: CASSPSSTEAFF.

CDR3 in DNA: TGTGCCAGCAGCTTAGGATCTGGGTTCACTGAAGCTTTCTTT. It encodes CASSLGSGFTEAFF. The chain recombines TRBV7-9 with TRBJ1-1; D not certain. V was pared by 1 base and J by 4 bases, with 10 bases between. CDR3 length: 14 amino acids. The germline V gene encodes CDR1 SEHNR and CDR2 FQNEAQ (reference sequence).

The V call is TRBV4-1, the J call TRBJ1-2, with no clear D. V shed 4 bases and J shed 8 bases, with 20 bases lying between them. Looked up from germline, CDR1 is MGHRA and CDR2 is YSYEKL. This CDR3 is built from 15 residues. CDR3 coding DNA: TGCGCCAGCAGCCCACCACGGACGGATAACTCAGGCTACACCTTC. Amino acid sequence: CASSPPRTDNSGYTF.

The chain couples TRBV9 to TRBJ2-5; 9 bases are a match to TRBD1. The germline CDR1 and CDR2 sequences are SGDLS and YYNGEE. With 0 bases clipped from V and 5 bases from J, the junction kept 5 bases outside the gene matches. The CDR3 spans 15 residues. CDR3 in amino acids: CASSVVPDRGETQYF. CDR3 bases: TGTGCCAGCAGCGTAGTGCCCGACAGGGGGGAGACCCAGTACTTC.

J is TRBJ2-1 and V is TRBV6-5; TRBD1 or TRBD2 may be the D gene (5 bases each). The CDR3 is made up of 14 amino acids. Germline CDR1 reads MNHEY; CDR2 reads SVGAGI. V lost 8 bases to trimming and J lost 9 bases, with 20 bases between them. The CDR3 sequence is CASGVGTTPPEQFF. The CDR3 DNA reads TGTGCCAGCGGAGTCGGGACGACCCCCCCTGAGCAGTTCTTC.

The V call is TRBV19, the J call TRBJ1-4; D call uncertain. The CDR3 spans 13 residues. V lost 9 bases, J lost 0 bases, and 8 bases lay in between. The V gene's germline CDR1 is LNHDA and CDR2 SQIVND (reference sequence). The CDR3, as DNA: TGTGCCAGCCGACCGGCAACTAATGAAAAACTGTTTTTT. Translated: CASRPATNEKLFF.

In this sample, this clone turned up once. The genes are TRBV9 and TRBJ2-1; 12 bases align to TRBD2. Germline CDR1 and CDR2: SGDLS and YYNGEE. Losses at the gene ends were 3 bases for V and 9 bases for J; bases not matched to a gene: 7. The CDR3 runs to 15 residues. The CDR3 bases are TGTGCCAGCAGCGGCGGGGCTAGCGGGAGGGCTGAGCAGTTCTTC. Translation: CASSGGASGRAEQFF.

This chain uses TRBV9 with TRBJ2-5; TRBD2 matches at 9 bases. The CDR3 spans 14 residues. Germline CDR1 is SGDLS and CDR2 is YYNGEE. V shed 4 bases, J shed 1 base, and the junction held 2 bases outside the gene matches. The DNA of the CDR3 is TGTGCCAGCAGCCCGCGGGAGGGCCAAGAGACCCAGTACTTC. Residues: CASSPREGQETQYF. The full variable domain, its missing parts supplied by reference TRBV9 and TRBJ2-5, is DSGVTQTPKHLITATGQRVTLRCSPRSGDLSVYWYQQSLDQGLQFLIQYYNGEERAKGNILERFSAQQFPDLHSELNLSSLELGDSALYFCASSPREGQETQYFGPGTRLLVL.

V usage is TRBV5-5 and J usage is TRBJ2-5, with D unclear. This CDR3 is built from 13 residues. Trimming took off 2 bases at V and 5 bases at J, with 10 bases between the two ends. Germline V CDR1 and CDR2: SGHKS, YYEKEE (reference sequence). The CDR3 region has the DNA TGTGCCAGCAGCTTATTGATCGGTGAGACCCAGTACTTC. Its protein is CASSLLIGETQYF.

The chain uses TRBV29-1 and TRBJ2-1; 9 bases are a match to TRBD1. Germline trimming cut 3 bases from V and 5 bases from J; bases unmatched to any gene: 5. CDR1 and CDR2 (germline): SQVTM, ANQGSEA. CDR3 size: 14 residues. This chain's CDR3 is CSVEIGQGHNEQFF. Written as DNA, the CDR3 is TGCAGCGTTGAGATAGGACAGGGGCACAATGAGCAGTTCTTC.

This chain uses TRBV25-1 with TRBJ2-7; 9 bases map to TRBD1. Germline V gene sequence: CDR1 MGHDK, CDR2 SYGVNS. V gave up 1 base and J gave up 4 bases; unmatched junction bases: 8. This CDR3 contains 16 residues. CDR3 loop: CASSESTGQGIYEQYF. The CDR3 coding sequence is TGTGCCAGCAGTGAATCAACGGGACAGGGAATTTACGAGCAGTACTTC.

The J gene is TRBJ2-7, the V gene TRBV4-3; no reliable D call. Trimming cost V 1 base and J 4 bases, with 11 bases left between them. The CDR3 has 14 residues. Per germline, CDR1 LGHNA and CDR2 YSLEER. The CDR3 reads CASSQAPGIYEQYF. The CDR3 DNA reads TGCGCCAGCAGCCAAGCCCCCGGCATATACGAGCAGTACTTC.

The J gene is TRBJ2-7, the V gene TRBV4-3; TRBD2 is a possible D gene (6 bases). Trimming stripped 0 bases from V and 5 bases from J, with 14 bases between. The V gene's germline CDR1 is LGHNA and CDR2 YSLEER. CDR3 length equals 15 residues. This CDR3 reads CASSQDRDWRNEQYF. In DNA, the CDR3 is TGCGCCAGCAGCCAAGATCGGGACTGGAGAAACGAGCAGTACTTC.

CDR3 sequence (DNA): TGTGCCAGCAGTTTCGGGCAGGCCTCCTACGAGCAGTACTTC. Its protein is CASSFGQASYEQYF. The chain has TRBV27 and TRBJ2-7; D is undetermined. V shed 3 bases and J shed 0 bases, with 9 bases lying between them. The CDR3 is 14 amino acids. Germline-derived CDR1 and CDR2 are MNHEY and SMNVEV (reference sequence).

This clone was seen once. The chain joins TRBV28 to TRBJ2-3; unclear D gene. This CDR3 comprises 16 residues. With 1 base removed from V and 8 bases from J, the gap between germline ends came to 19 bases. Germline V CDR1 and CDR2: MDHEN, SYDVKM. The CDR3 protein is CASSLLGQALYGTQYF. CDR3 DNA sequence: TGTGCCAGCAGTTTATTAGGCCAGGCACTATACGGTACGCAGTATTTT.

In nucleotides, the CDR3 is TGTGCCAGCAGCACCCGGGACCAGATAACGAACGATGGGTCCTACAATGAGCAGTTCTTC. It is translated as CASSTRDQITNDGSYNEQFF. The chain couples TRBV7-3 to TRBJ2-1; D tentatively fits TRBD1 or TRBD2 (5 bases each). The germline CDR1 and CDR2 sequences are SGHTA and FQGTGA. Between the trimmed V and J ends, which lost 5 bases and 1 base, there was a span of 27 bases. CDR3 length: 20 amino acids.

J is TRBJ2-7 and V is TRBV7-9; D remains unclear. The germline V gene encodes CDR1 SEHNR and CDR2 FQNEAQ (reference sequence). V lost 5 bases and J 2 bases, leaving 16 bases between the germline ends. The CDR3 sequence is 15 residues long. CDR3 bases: TGTGCCAGCAGCCTGGCTCTTGGCCGAACCTACGAGCAGTACTTC. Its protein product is CASSLALGRTYEQYF.

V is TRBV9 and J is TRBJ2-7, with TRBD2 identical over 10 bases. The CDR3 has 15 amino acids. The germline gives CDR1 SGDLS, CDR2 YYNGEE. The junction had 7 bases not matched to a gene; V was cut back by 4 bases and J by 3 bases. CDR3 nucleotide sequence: TGTGCCAGCAGCCCTAGCGGGAGCCTCAACTACGAGCAGTACTTC. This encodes CASSPSGSLNYEQYF. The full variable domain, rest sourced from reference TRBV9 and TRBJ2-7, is DSGVTQTPKHLITATGQRVTLRCSPRSGDLSVYWYQQSLDQGLQFLIQYYNGEERAKGNILERFSAQQFPDLHSELNLSSLELGDSALYFCASSPSGSLNYEQYFGPGTRLTVT.